This T cell receptor (beta chain) was recovered during a study of blood T cell repertoires in COVID-19. Turning to the study itself: Specimens from acute and convalescent COVID-19 originated in the United States, Italy and Spain. Sources were T cells, B-cell-depleted T cells, or PBMCs; the material itself was cDNA or gDNA.

In Seattle, patients joined the study during active infection and were tracked longitudinally. Sequenced by immunoSEQ multiplex PCR; TCRdb stores in-frame clones only, minus some. The sample has 95,000 to 150,000 clones; more than 80% are singletons. The CDR3 consists of 14 residues. Trimming left V 0 bases short and J 5 bases short, with 8 bases between. Germline CDR1 and CDR2: MNHEY and SVGAGI. Input material: peripheral blood. The chain is built from TRBV6-5 and TRBJ1-5; D gene unclear. This receptor was taken from an elderly woman with COVID-19, enrolled during active disease. The CDR3 region has the DNA TGTGCCAGCAGTTACTCGTCCCGAGATCAGCCCCAGCATTTT. Translated, it gives CASSYSSRDQPQHF.